The clone carrying this T cell receptor beta chain has just a few counts. Using a J-beta primer mix together with a sample-barcoded 5' primer, a second PCR was run for roughly 7 to 11 cycles. Using its own MiXCR run on the 5' RACE reads, TCRdb lists one record per CDR3 protein. Of about 1.6 million distinct CDR3 sequences in the sample, roughly a third are singletons; the top ten hold around 11%. CDR1 and CDR2 from the germline V gene are MGHRA and YSYEKL. Trimming stripped 2 bases from V and 1 base from J, with 15 bases between. The CDR3 totals 16 residues. This sample stems from a study of blood T cells in healthy people across ages.

The chain employs TRBV4-1 and TRBJ2-7; D call uncertain. The source material was blood. The receptor was derived from a woman in her 30s in good health. CDR3 sequence: CASSQYMIFMSYEQYF. In DNA form, the CDR3 reads TGCGCCAGCAGCCAATATATGATTTTCATGTCCTACGAGCAGTACTTC.